Below are 21 T cell receptor beta chains sequenced from a single sample in a study of identifying expanded T cells in peripheral blood. TCRdb's table, derived via immunoSEQ multiplex PCR, lists solely in-frame clones and lacks some. The sample lists approximately 140,000 clones; approximately 86% were seen once. The sequencing sample was made of blood. These receptor sequences come from a person aged 18 to 70 in good health.

The V and J genes are TRBV5-1 and TRBJ2-5; 7 bases match TRBD2. CDR1 is SGHRS, CDR2 YFSETQ, per germline. The CDR3 covers 14 residues. V was clipped by 2 bases and J by 1 base; unmatched bases: 2. For the CDR3, the DNA is TGCGCCAGCAGCTTAGCGGGATCCCAAGAGACCCAGTACTTC. It is translated as CASSLAGSQETQYF.

The rearrangement links TRBV6-4 to TRBJ2-6, with D possibly matching TRBD1 (5 bases). Looked up from germline, CDR1 is MRHNA and CDR2 is SNTAGT. This CDR3 comprises 19 residues. Trimming removed 5 bases at V and 1 base at J, with 21 bases between. The CDR3 DNA reads TGTGCCAGCAGTCTCCCGACAGTAACCATTTATTCTGGGGCCAACGTCCTGACTTTC. Protein: CASSLPTVTIYSGANVLTF.

This clone was recorded a few times. This rearrangement joins TRBV6-5 to TRBJ1-2; TRBD1 matches 7 bases. The CDR3 loop spans 13 amino acids. Germline V gives CDR1 MNHEY, CDR2 SVGAGI. Germline trimming cut 2 bases from V and 7 bases from J; bases unmatched to any gene: 4. CDR3 sequence reads: CASSYQQGSGYTF. The CDR3 nucleotides read TGTGCCAGCAGTTACCAACAGGGGAGTGGCTACACCTTC.

This chain connects TRBV2 to TRBJ1-2; TRBD1 might be the D (6 bases). This CDR3 is 14 amino acids long. Trimming left V 6 bases short and J 6 bases short, with 17 bases between. Germline CDR1 SNHLY, CDR2 FYNNEI. The CDR3 here is CASRYRDIPDGYTF. CDR3 sequence (DNA): TGTGCCAGCAGATACAGGGACATCCCGGATGGCTACACCTTC.

This clone was seen only once. The CDR3 sequence is CASSPDADTQYF. In DNA, the CDR3 is TGTGCCAGCAGTCCTGATGCAGATACGCAGTATTTT. The chain carries TRBV9 and TRBJ2-3; D is uncertain. The CDR3 consists of 12 residues. V was trimmed by 5 bases and J by 4 bases, leaving 8 bases between them. CDR1 SGDLS and CDR2 YYNGEE come from the germline V gene.

The genes are TRBV7-9 and TRBJ2-3; 10 positions match TRBD1. Losses at the gene ends were 2 bases for V and 3 bases for J; bases not matched to a gene: 8. CDR3 length: 17 residues. Germline CDR1 reads SEHNR; CDR2 reads FQNEAQ (reference sequence). The CDR3 coding sequence is TGTGCCAGCAGCTTACAAGGGACAGGGGTGGGTACAGATACGCAGTATTTT. As protein: CASSLQGTGVGTDTQYF.

V is TRBV19 and J is TRBJ1-2, with a possible D match to TRBD1 (5 bases). This CDR3 region has 15 residues. Trimming shortened V by 5 bases and J by 6 bases, and 19 bases separated the two germline ends. Germline CDR1 is LNHDA and CDR2 is SQIVND (reference sequence). The CDR3, as DNA: TGTGCCAGTAGTCCAAGAGGAGAGGGGAGGCATGGCTACACCTTC. Translating gives CASSPRGEGRHGYTF.

The rearrangement joins TRBV6-5 to TRBJ1-1; the D gene is possibly TRBD1 (5 bases). Trimming left V 0 bases short and J 4 bases short, with 9 bases between. The CDR3 is made up of 14 amino acids. The germline gives CDR1 MNHEY, CDR2 SVGAGI. DNA of the CDR3: TGTGCCAGCAGTTACTCGGGAGGGACCACTGAAGCTTTCTTT. Protein sequence: CASSYSGGTTEAFF.

The chain joins TRBV7-9 to TRBJ2-5; no reliable D call. The CDR3 runs 15 residues. The V and J ends lost 4 bases and 4 bases respectively, with 16 bases between them. The germline gives CDR1 SEHNR, CDR2 FQNEAQ (reference sequence). CDR3 region: CASSSPEGSLETQYF. CDR3 coding DNA: TGTGCCAGCAGCTCCCCGGAAGGCAGTCTAGAGACCCAGTACTTC.

The rearrangement uses TRBV7-8 and TRBJ2-7; 7 nucleotides agree with TRBD1. Trimming at V came to 1 base and at J to 0 bases, leaving 3 bases not matched to a gene. Looked up from germline, CDR1 is SGHVS and CDR2 is FQNEAQ. The CDR3 sequence is 15 residues long. The CDR3 DNA reads TGTGCCAGCAGCTTAGAAGGACAGGTCTCCTACGAGCAGTACTTC. Amino acids: CASSLEGQVSYEQYF.

The genes are TRBV4-1 and TRBJ1-2, with TRBD1 matching 9 bases. Germline V lookup: CDR1 MGHRA, CDR2 YSYEKL. The CDR3 is 17 residues long. Germline trimming cut 2 bases from V and 0 bases from J; bases unmatched to any gene: 7. CDR3 sequence reads: CASSQLTWTGANYGYTF. For the CDR3, the DNA is TGCGCCAGCAGCCAACTAACTTGGACAGGGGCTAACTATGGCTACACCTTC.

The chain is built from TRBV2 and TRBJ2-7, with 8 bases lining up with TRBD2. This CDR3 contains 14 residues. Germline values: CDR1 SNHLY, CDR2 FYNNEI. V shed 2 bases and J 7 bases; nucleotides not matched to a gene: 7. The CDR3 nucleotides are TGTGCCAGCAGTGAACAGCGGGGGCTGGGGGAGCAGTACTTC. Protein: CASSEQRGLGEQYF.

The J gene is TRBJ1-2, the V gene TRBV10-3, with a tentative D call TRBD1 (5 bases). Trimming left V 7 bases short and J 2 bases short, with 14 bases between. Germline CDR1 reads ENHRY; CDR2 reads SYGVKD. This CDR3 region has 14 residues. The CDR3 DNA sequence: TGTGCCATCACCTCATTACAGGAGAACTATGGCTACACCTTC. Translated: CAITSLQENYGYTF.

This clone was observed a handful of times. Mismatch with germline at one junction end may stem from a read error. Written as DNA, the CDR3 is TGTGCCAGCAGCCCCGACTCCTTC. Protein sequence: CASSPDSF. This chain links TRBV7-9 with TRBJ2-7; D is unresolved. Germline V gene sequence: CDR1 SEHNR, CDR2 FQNEAQ (reference sequence). The length of the CDR3 is 8 residues.

V usage is TRBV5-1 and J usage is TRBJ2-2; 8 bases line up with TRBD1. The ends lost 2 bases at V and 5 bases at J; junction bases unmatched: 5. Per germline, CDR1 SGHRS and CDR2 YFSETQ. There are 15 residues in the CDR3. The DNA for the CDR3 is TGCGCCAGCAGCTTCAAGACAGGGGAAACCGGGGAGCTGTTTTTT. Amino acid sequence: CASSFKTGETGELFF.

V is TRBV11-2 and J is TRBJ1-1; D gene ambiguous. Trimming took off 0 bases at V and 4 bases at J, with 6 bases between the two ends. This CDR3 is built from 13 residues. CDR1 is SGHAT, CDR2 FQNNGV, per germline. This CDR3 reads CASSLDRGTEAFF. The CDR3 DNA sequence: TGTGCCAGCAGCTTAGACCGTGGCACTGAAGCTTTCTTT.

This rearrangement joins TRBV6-5 to TRBJ2-1; 9 nucleotides match TRBD2. Germline V gene sequence: CDR1 MNHEY, CDR2 SVGAGI. The CDR3 is 14 residues long. Trimming cost V 4 bases and J 9 bases; bases outside gene matches: 7. The CDR3 here is CASSSRGGAGEQFF. The CDR3 coding sequence is TGTGCCAGCAGTTCCCGCGGGGGGGCGGGTGAGCAGTTCTTC.

This rearrangement joins TRBV27 to TRBJ2-3, with D possibly TRBD1 on 5 matching bases. Trimming took 7 bases from V and 8 from J, leaving 16 bases between them. Germline CDR1 MNHEY, CDR2 SMNVEV (reference sequence). The CDR3 length is 13 residues. CDR3 DNA sequence: TGTGCCAGCAAGTTACAGGCCTCGAGTACGCAGTATTTT. Protein: CASKLQASSTQYF.

The rearrangement links TRBV13 to TRBJ1-5; D uncertain. The germline V and J ends were trimmed by 3 bases and 7 bases, with 16 bases remaining between them. The CDR3 is made up of 15 amino acids. CDR1 and CDR2 from the germline V gene are PRHDT and FYEKMQ (reference sequence). This chain's CDR3 is CASSFGVVRNQPQHF. The CDR3 DNA follows: TGTGCCAGCAGCTTCGGAGTGGTAAGGAACCAGCCCCAGCATTTT. Full variable domain (remainder filled in from reference TRBV13 and TRBJ1-5): AAGVIQSPRHLIKEKRETATLKCYPIPRHDTVYWYQQGPGQDPQFLISFYEKMQSDKGSIPDRFSAQQFSDYHSELNMSSLELGDSALYFCASSFGVVRNQPQHFGDGTRLSIL.

The rearrangement joins TRBV11-3 to TRBJ2-2, with 9 bases that match TRBD2. Per germline, CDR1 SGHNT and CDR2 YENEEA. This CDR3 contains 18 residues. Trimming at V came to 5 bases and at J to 0 bases, leaving 10 bases not matched to a gene. The CDR3 DNA is TGTGCCAGCAGCATTAGCGGGGGCCCCTCCGCGAACACCGGGGAGCTGTTTTTT. Amino acids: CASSISGGPSANTGELFF.

The chain links TRBV5-8 to TRBJ2-2; 8 nucleotides line up with TRBD1. Trimming at V came to 5 bases and at J to 4 bases, leaving 4 bases not matched to a gene. Germline CDR1 SGHTS, CDR2 YDEGEE. The CDR3 contains 14 residues. The CDR3 here is CASSGQGGTGELFF. The CDR3 DNA sequence: TGTGCCAGCAGTGGACAGGGCGGCACCGGGGAGCTGTTTTTT.